The rows below give T cell receptor beta chains drawn from one sample of a study of identical twins. TCRdb reanalysed the 5' RACE reads using MiXCR and keeps one entry per CDR3 protein. The repertoire holds some 1,700,000 distinct CDR3 sequences, with around 33% as singletons. Sequencing used cord blood. The origin of the receptors is a newborn girl in good health. The CDR3 runs from the conserved cysteine through the conserved F or W.

TRBV5-1	TRBJ2-3	CVSQVGQATDTQYF
TRBV27	TRBJ2-3	CASSESRLRREGADTQYF
TRBV29-1	TRBJ2-3	CSVTVNTDTQYF
TRBV7-2	TRBJ2-5	CASSLVYGLAKGNEQYF
TRBV7-9	TRBJ2-1	CASSYTSGKQFF
TRBV5-1	TRBJ2-3	CASSLVTSGGPTDTQYF
TRBV7-2	TRBJ2-1	CASSLTRTEQFF
TRBV29-1	TRBJ2-3	CSVPLPGGSTDTQYF
TRBV24-1	.	CATGDPDRGGVETQYF
TRBV4-1	TRBJ2-1	CASSQGPLVYNEQFF